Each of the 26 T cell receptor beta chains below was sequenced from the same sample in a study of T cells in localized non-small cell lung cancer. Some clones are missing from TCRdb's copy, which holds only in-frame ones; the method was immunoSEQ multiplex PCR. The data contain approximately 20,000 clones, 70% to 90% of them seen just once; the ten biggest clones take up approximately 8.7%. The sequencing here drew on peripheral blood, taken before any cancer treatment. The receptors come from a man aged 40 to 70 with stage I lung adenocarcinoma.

The chain's CDR3 is CASSEITGYTGELFF. The CDR3 DNA follows: TGTGCCAGCAGTGAAATTACAGGGTACACCGGGGAGCTGTTTTTT. V and J are TRBV6-1 and TRBJ2-2, with D perhaps matching TRBD1 (6 bases). Germline CDR1 is MNHNS and CDR2 is SASEGT. The V and J ends lost 2 bases and 3 bases respectively, with 10 bases between them. This CDR3 has 15 residues.

The CDR3 DNA reads as TGTGCCTGGAGTGGCGGGGGGGGAAGTTTGCCCCAGCATTTT. It translates to CAWSGGGGSLPQHF. The V call is TRBV30, the J call TRBJ1-5; weak D call: TRBD1 (5 bases). Per germline, CDR1 GTSNPN and CDR2 SVGIG (reference sequence). Deletions cut 1 base from V and 9 bases from J, with 16 bases between. This CDR3 spans 14 amino acids.

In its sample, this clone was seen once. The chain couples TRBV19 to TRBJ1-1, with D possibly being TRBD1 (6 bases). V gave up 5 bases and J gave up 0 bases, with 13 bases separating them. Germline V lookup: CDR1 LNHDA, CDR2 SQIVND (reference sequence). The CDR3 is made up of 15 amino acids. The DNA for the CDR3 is TGTGCCAGTAGTCCCTTCGGGGGCATGAACACTGAAGCTTTCTTT. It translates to CASSPFGGMNTEAFF.

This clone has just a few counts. CDR3 residues: CASNLRTEAFF. The CDR3 DNA sequence: TGCGCCAGCAATCTCCGCACTGAAGCTTTCTTT. The rearrangement joins TRBV10-1 to TRBJ1-1; no clear D gene. This CDR3 region has 11 residues. Germline CDR1 WNHNN, CDR2 SYGVQD (reference sequence). V lost 7 bases and J lost 4, with 7 bases in between.

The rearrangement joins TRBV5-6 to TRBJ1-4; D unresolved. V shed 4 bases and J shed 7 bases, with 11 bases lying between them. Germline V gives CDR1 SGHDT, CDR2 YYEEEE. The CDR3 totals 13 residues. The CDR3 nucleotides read TGTGCCAGCAGCCCCGTGGGGAGTGAAAAACTGTTTTTT. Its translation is CASSPVGSEKLFF.

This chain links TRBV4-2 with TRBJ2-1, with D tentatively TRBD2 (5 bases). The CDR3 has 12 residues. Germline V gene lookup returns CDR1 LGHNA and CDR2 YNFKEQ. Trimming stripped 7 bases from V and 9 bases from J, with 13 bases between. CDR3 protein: CASMGNEGEQFF. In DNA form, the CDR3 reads TGTGCCAGCATGGGCAATGAGGGTGAGCAGTTCTTC.

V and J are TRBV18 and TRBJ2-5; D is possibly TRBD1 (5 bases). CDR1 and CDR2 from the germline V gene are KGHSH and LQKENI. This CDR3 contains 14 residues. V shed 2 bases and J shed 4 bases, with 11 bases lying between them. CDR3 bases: TGTGCCAGCTCACCATCAGGGATGGGAGAGACCCAGTACTTC. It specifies CASSPSGMGETQYF. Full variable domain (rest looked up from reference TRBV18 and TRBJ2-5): NAGVMQNPRHLVRRRGQEARLRCSPMKGHSHVYWYRQLPEEGLKFMVYLQKENIIDESGMPKERFSAEFPKEGPSILRIQQVVRGDSAAYFCASSPSGMGETQYFGPGTRLLVL.

In DNA, the CDR3 is TGTGCCAGCAGCCCCTCACCTAGCAGAGGGGTGCAGTTCTTC. Translated, it gives CASSPSPSRGVQFF. The chain combines TRBV7-6 with TRBJ2-1, with D perhaps TRBD1 or TRBD2 (5 bases each). The CDR3 contains 14 residues. Germline V CDR1 and CDR2: SGHVS, FNYEAQ. Trimming shortened V by 5 bases and J by 12 bases, and 20 bases separated the two germline ends. The variable domain in full, with the rest retrieved from reference TRBV7-6 and TRBJ2-1, is GAGVSQSPRYKVTKRGQDVALRCDPISGHVSLYWYRQALGQGPEFLTYFNYEAQQDKSGLPNDRFSAERPEGSISTLTIQRTEQRDSAMYRCASSPSPSRGVQFFGPGTRLTVL.

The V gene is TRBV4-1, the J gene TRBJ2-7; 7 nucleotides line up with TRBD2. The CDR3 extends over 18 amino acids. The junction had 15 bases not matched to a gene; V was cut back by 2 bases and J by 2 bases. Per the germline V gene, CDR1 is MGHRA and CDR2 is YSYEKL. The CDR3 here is CASSQTGTTPSSPYEQYF. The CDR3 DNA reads TGCGCCAGCAGCCAAACCGGGACTACACCTTCCTCTCCCTACGAGCAGTACTTC.

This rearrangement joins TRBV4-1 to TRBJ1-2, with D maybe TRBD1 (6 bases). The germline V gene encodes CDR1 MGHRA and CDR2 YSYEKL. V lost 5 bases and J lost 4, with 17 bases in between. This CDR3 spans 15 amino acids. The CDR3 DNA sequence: TGCGCCAGCAGCGACGGGGGGGGCGTCCCCTATGGCTACACCTTC. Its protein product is CASSDGGGVPYGYTF.

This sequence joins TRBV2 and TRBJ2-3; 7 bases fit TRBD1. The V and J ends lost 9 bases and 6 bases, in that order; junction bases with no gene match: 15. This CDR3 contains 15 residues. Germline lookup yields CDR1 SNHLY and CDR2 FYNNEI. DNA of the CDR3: TGTGCCAGTTCAACGGGACAGACCCCCGGGGATACGCAGTATTTT. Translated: CASSTGQTPGDTQYF.

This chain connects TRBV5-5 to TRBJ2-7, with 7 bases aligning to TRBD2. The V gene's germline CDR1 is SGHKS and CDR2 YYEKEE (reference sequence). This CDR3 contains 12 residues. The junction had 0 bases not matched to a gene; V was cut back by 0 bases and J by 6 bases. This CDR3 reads CASSLGGGEQYF. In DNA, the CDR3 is TGTGCCAGCAGCTTGGGCGGGGGCGAGCAGTACTTC.

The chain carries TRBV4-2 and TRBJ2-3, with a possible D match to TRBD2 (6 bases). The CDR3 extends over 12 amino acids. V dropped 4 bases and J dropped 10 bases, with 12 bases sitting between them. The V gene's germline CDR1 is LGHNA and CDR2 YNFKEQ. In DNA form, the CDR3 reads TGTGCCAGCAGCCCTAGGGCGGGGTCGCAGTATTTT. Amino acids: CASSPRAGSQYF.

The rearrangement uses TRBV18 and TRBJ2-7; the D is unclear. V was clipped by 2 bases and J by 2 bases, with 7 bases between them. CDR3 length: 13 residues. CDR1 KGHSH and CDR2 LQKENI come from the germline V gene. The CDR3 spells CASSPRLTYEQYF. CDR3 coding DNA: TGTGCCAGCTCACCAAGGCTAACCTACGAGCAGTACTTC.

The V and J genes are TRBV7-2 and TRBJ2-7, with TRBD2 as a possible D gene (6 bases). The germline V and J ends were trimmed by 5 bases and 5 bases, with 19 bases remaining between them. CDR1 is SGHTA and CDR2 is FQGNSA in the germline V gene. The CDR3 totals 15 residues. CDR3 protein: CASSIGGVQKNEQYF. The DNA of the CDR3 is TGTGCCAGCAGCATTGGAGGGGTTCAGAAGAACGAGCAGTACTTC.

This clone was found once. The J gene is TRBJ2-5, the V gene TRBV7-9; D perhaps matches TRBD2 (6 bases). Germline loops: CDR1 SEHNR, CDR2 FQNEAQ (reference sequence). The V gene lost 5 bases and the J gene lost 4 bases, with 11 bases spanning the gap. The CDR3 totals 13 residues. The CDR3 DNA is TGTGCCAGCAGCCCCTCGGGGGTAGAGACCCAGTACTTC. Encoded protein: CASSPSGVETQYF.

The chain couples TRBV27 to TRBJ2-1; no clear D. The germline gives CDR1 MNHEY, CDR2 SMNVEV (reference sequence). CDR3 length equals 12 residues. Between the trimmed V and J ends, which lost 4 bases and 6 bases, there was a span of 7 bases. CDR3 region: CASSSHGNEQFF. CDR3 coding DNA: TGTGCCAGCAGTTCCCACGGCAATGAGCAGTTCTTC.

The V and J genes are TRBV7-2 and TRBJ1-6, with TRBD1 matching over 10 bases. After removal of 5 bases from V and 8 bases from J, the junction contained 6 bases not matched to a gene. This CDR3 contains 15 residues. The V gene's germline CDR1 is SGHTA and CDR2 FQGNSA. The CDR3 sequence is CASSRYGTGDSPLHF. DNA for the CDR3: TGTGCCAGCAGCCGCTATGGGACAGGGGATTCACCCCTCCACTTT.

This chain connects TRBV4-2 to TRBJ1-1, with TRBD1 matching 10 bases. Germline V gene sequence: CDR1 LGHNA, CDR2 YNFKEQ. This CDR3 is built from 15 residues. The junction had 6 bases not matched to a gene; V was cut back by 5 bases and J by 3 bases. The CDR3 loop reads CASSVRQGADTEAFF. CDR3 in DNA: TGTGCCAGCAGCGTCCGACAGGGGGCGGACACTGAAGCTTTCTTT.

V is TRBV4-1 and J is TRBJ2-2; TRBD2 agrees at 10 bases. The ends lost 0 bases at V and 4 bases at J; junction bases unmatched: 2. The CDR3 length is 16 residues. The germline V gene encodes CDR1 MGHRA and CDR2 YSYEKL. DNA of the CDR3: TGCGCCAGCAGCCAAGAAGCGGGGGGGGTCACCGGGGAGCTGTTTTTT. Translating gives CASSQEAGGVTGELFF.

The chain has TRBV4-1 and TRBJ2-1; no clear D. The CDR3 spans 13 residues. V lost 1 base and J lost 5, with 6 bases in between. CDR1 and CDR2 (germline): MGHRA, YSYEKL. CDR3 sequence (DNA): TGCGCCAGCAGCCAAGTAGGAGACAATGAGCAGTTCTTC. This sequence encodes CASSQVGDNEQFF.

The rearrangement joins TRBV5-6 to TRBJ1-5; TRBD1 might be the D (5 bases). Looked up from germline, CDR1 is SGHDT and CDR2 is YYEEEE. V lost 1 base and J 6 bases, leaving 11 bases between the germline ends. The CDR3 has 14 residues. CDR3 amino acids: CASSLPGVGQPQHF. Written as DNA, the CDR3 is TGTGCCAGCAGCTTGCCGGGGGTAGGTCAGCCCCAGCATTTT.

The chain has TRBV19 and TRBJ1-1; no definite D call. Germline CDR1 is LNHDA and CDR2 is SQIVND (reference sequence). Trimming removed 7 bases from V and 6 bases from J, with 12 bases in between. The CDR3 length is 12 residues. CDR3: CASKGIWSEAFF. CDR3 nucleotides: TGTGCCAGTAAGGGCATTTGGTCTGAAGCTTTCTTT. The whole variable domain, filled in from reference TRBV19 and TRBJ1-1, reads DGGITQSPKYLFRKEGQNVTLSCEQNLNHDAMYWYRQDPGQGLRLIYYSQIVNDFQKGDIAEGYSVSREKKESFPLTVTSAQKNPTAFYLCASKGIWSEAFFGQGTRLTVV.

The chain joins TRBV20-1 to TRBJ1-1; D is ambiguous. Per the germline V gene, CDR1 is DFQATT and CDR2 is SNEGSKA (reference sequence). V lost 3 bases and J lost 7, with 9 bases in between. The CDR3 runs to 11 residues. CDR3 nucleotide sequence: TGCAGTGCTAGGGTAGGGTATGAAGCTTTCTTT. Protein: CSARVGYEAFF.

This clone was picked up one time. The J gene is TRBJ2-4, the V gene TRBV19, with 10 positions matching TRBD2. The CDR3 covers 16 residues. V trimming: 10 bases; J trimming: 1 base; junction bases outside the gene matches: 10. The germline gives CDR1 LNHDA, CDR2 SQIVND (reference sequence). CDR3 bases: TGTGCCACGGCCAGCGGGGGGGTCGGGGCCAAAAACATTCAGTACTTC. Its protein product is CATASGGVGAKNIQYF.

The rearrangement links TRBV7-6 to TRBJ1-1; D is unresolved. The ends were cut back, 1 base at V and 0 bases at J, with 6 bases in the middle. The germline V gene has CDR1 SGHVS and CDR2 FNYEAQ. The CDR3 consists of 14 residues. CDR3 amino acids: CASSLGELNTEAFF. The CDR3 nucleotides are TGTGCCAGCAGCTTAGGGGAATTGAACACTGAAGCTTTCTTT. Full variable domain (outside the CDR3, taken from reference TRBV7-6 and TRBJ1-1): GAGVSQSPRYKVTKRGQDVALRCDPISGHVSLYWYRQALGQGPEFLTYFNYEAQQDKSGLPNDRFSAERPEGSISTLTIQRTEQRDSAMYRCASSLGELNTEAFFGQGTRLTVV.